Below, one T cell receptor beta chain is given with its context. Germline values: CDR1 GTSNPN, CDR2 SVGIG (reference sequence). Between the trimmed V and J ends, which lost 0 bases and 0 bases, there was a span of 17 bases. The CDR3 totals 17 residues. The sample is drawn from a study of blood T cell repertoires in COVID-19. About the study: COVID-19 samples collected from the United States, Italy and Spain covered acute and convalescent phases. Sources were T cells, B-cell-depleted T cells, or PBMCs; the material itself was cDNA or gDNA.

Per the authors' pipeline: Estimates of nucleated cell counts were drawn from the amplification of reference gene primers. Sequencing used immunoSEQ multiplex PCR; TCRdb keeps in-frame clones, though not all of them. V and J calls and clone size are those listed in that table; D and trimming were worked out from the DNA. The sample yields nearly 350,000 clones, roughly 86% seen once. Seattle researchers signed up patients amid active infection and tracked them longitudinally. This receptor was identified in a woman aged 70 to 79 with COVID-19, enrolled during active disease. The chain joins TRBV30 to TRBJ1-1, with D tentatively TRBD1 (5 bases). Sequenced sample: peripheral blood. The CDR3 loop is CAWSVRGSVRVNTEAFF. CDR3 in DNA: TGTGCCTGGAGTGTACGGGGGAGTGTTCGGGTGAACACTGAAGCTTTCTTT.